These 24 T cell receptor beta chains share one sample of origin, sequenced in a study of vaccination effects on CD4 cells after COVID-19. No antigen has been identified for these receptors. Antigen-specific CD4+ T cells expanded by the ViraFEST assay with viral peptide pools were then sequenced. CD4+ T cell isolation took place after more than eight days of culture. Prior SARS-CoV-2 infection was absent in the vaccine recipients, as shown by negative nucleocapsid antibodies. Profiled with immunoSEQ multiplex PCR; TCRdb holds only in-frame clones, not every one. Here the sample spans around 55,000 clones, 55% to 75% being singletons. The sample here was CD4+ T cells from PBMCs cultured with SARS-CoV-2 spike peptides, taken before COVID-19 vaccination. Source of these receptors: a human donor who received a COVID-19 vaccine.

The chain is built from TRBV2 and TRBJ2-5; the D gene is possibly TRBD1 (5 bases). The CDR3 sequence is 11 residues long. Trimming removed 8 bases at V and 5 bases at J, with 9 bases between. Per germline, CDR1 SNHLY and CDR2 FYNNEI. CDR3 DNA sequence: TGTGCCAGCGGGGCGTGGGAGACCCAGTACTTC. The encoded protein is CASGAWETQYF.

The chain has TRBV5-5 and TRBJ2-1, with TRBD2 matching over 11 bases. CDR3 length: 16 residues. Losses at the gene ends were 3 bases for V and 3 bases for J; bases not matched to a gene: 5. Germline V gene lookup returns CDR1 SGHKS and CDR2 YYEKEE (reference sequence). As DNA, the CDR3 is TGTGCCAGCAGCTCTTTAGCGGGAGGGGGCTACAATGAGCAGTTCTTC. Protein: CASSSLAGGGYNEQFF.

This sequence joins TRBV30 and TRBJ2-7, with D tentatively TRBD1 (6 bases). From germline, CDR1 is GTSNPN and CDR2 SVGIG (reference sequence). Trimming took off 2 bases at V and 0 bases at J, with 14 bases between the two ends. The CDR3 is 15 residues long. The CDR3 DNA is TGTGCCTGGAGTAGATTAGGACAGAGCTCCTACGAGCAGTACTTC. It yields the protein CAWSRLGQSSYEQYF. The whole variable domain, remainder taken from reference TRBV30 and TRBJ2-7, is SQTIHQWPATLVQPVGSPLSLECTVEGTSNPNLYWYRQAAGRGLQLLFYSVGIGQISSEVPQNLSASRPQDRQFILSSKKLLLSDSGFYLCAWSRLGQSSYEQYFGPGTRLTVT.

The chain uses TRBV4-2 and TRBJ1-4, with D possibly TRBD1 on 5 matching bases. In germline, CDR1 is LGHNA, CDR2 YNFKEQ. This CDR3 has 17 residues. V was clipped by 4 bases and J by 4 bases, with 19 bases between them. In DNA form, the CDR3 reads TGTGCCAGCAGCCCGGGGCTCTTTGGGCGAGGTAATGAAAAACTGTTTTTT. Translation gives CASSPGLFGRGNEKLFF.

J is TRBJ2-3 and V is TRBV5-1; D may match TRBD1 or TRBD2 (6 bases each). CDR3 size: 15 residues. V shed 7 bases and J shed 2 bases, with 17 bases lying between them. Per germline, CDR1 SGHRS and CDR2 YFSETQ. The CDR3 sequence: CASFLGGKHTDTQYF. The CDR3 DNA follows: TGCGCCAGCTTTCTAGGGGGGAAACACACAGATACGCAGTATTTT.

CDR3 sequence reads: CASSTQRNYGYTF. CDR3 sequence (DNA): TGTGCCAGCAGTACCCAGCGTAACTATGGCTACACCTTC. This rearrangement joins TRBV28 to TRBJ1-2; D call uncertain. CDR3 length: 13 amino acids. Germline V lookup: CDR1 MDHEN, CDR2 SYDVKM. V was trimmed by 5 bases and J by 1 base, leaving 8 bases between them.

This clone was counted between two and nine times. The chain carries TRBV12-3 or TRBV12-4 and TRBJ1-2; perhaps TRBD1 as D (5 bases). Trimming cost V 5 bases and J 3 bases, with 10 bases left between them. The CDR3 covers 13 residues. CDR3 protein: CASSIPGYYGYTF. CDR3 nucleotides: TGTGCCAGCAGTATACCAGGGTACTATGGCTACACCTTC.

The chain joins TRBV9 to TRBJ1-2; weak D call: TRBD1 (6 bases). CDR1 SGDLS and CDR2 YYNGEE come from the germline V gene. Trimming pared 0 bases from V and 5 bases from J, leaving 11 bases between. This CDR3 has 14 residues. The CDR3 coding sequence is TGTGCCAGCAGCGTAGGGCGCAGGGGATATGGCTACACCTTC. Its translation is CASSVGRRGYGYTF.

J is TRBJ1-6 and V is TRBV7-2, with 9 nucleotides matching TRBD1. The junction had 6 bases not matched to a gene; V was cut back by 5 bases and J by 7 bases. CDR3 length: 15 amino acids. Germline lookup yields CDR1 SGHTA and CDR2 FQGNSA. CDR3 region: CASSPPGTGNSPLHF. CDR3 nucleotides: TGTGCCAGCAGCCCACCCGGGACAGGGAATTCACCCCTCCACTTT.

The rearrangement joins TRBV19 to TRBJ1-1; D may be TRBD1 (5 bases). CDR1 and CDR2 from the germline V gene are LNHDA and SQIVND (reference sequence). The CDR3 is made up of 12 amino acids. Trimming shortened V by 3 bases and J by 9 bases, and 11 bases separated the two germline ends. The CDR3 here is CASSMDTGKAFF. CDR3 DNA sequence: TGTGCCAGTAGTATGGATACAGGTAAAGCTTTCTTT.

CDR3 bases: TGTGCCAGCAGTGTCTTCATTGTCGGGAGGGAGACTAATGAAAAACTGTTTTTT. This gives the protein CASSVFIVGRETNEKLFF. The V gene is TRBV6-1, the J gene TRBJ1-4; D remains ambiguous. The CDR3 contains 18 residues. Germline CDR1 MNHNS, CDR2 SASEGT. Trimming removed 4 bases at V and 2 bases at J, with 20 bases between.

The chain is built from TRBV12-3 or TRBV12-4 and TRBJ2-1; D ambiguous. V lost 6 bases to trimming and J lost 10 bases, with 13 bases between them. The CDR3 extends over 12 amino acids. CDR3 in amino acids: CASRTLRREQFF. CDR3 bases: TGTGCCAGCAGAACCTTGCGGAGAGAGCAGTTCTTC.

This clone turned up a few times. V gene TRBV19 combines with J gene TRBJ2-4, with no clear D. This CDR3 comprises 16 residues. Trimming shortened V by 6 bases and J by 1 base, and 16 bases separated the two germline ends. Germline-derived CDR1 and CDR2 are LNHDA and SQIVND (reference sequence). The CDR3 here is CASRLTTSVAKNIQYF. The CDR3 DNA follows: TGTGCCAGTAGATTGACAACATCGGTGGCCAAAAACATTCAGTACTTC. Together with reference TRBV19 and TRBJ2-4, the CDR3 gives the full variable domain: DGGITQSPKYLFRKEGQNVTLSCEQNLNHDAMYWYRQDPGQGLRLIYYSQIVNDFQKGDIAEGYSVSREKKESFPLTVTSAQKNPTAFYLCASRLTTSVAKNIQYFGAGTRLSVL.

This clone turned up a few times. The chain has TRBV7-2 and TRBJ2-7; 7 nucleotides agree with TRBD1. Losses at the gene ends were 4 bases for V and 5 bases for J; bases not matched to a gene: 5. Per germline, CDR1 SGHTA and CDR2 FQGNSA. This CDR3 has 13 amino acids. The CDR3 DNA reads as TGTGCCAGCAGCTACGACAGGGTCGACGAGCAGTACTTC. Its protein product is CASSYDRVDEQYF.

This clone was picked up a small number of times. V gene TRBV18 combines with J gene TRBJ1-3; no clear D. Germline loops: CDR1 KGHSH, CDR2 LQKENI. The CDR3 totals 15 residues. Trimming removed 6 bases from V and 0 bases from J, with 12 bases in between. As DNA, the CDR3 is TGTGCCAGCTCGCCTACCCAAAGCTCTGGAAACACCATATATTTT. It specifies CASSPTQSSGNTIYF.

The rearrangement uses TRBV25-1 and TRBJ2-3; 7 bases line up with TRBD2. With V trimmed by 5 bases and J by 0 bases, 5 bases remained unmatched. This CDR3 comprises 15 residues. CDR1 is MGHDK and CDR2 is SYGVNS in the germline V gene. The CDR3 protein is CASSTRGSSTDTQYF. Written as DNA, the CDR3 is TGTGCCAGCAGTACGCGGGGGTCTAGCACAGATACGCAGTATTTT.

The chain couples TRBV3-1 (or the pseudogene TRBV3-2) to TRBJ2-7; 7 nucleotides match TRBD2. From germline, CDR1 is LGHDT and CDR2 YNNKEL (reference sequence). Trimming removed 1 base from V and 2 bases from J; junction bases left unmatched: 8. The CDR3 sequence is 16 residues long. CDR3 in amino acids: CASSQAASGAAYEQYF. DNA for the CDR3: TGTGCCAGCAGCCAAGCCGCTAGCGGAGCGGCCTACGAGCAGTACTTC.

The rearrangement links TRBV6-1 to TRBJ2-1; D is undetermined. CDR3 length: 10 residues. CDR1 and CDR2 (germline): MNHNS, SASEGT. V shed 2 bases and J shed 10 bases, with 3 bases lying between them. Here the CDR3 reads CASSEWEQFF. The CDR3 DNA sequence: TGTGCCAGCAGTGAATGGGAGCAGTTCTTC.

The genes are TRBV10-3 and TRBJ1-2; D is undetermined. Germline CDR1 reads ENHRY; CDR2 reads SYGVKD. The V end lost 3 bases, the J end lost 7 bases, and 9 bases lay between the germline ends. The CDR3 consists of 12 residues. CDR3 bases: TGTGCCATCAGTGAAACGAGGTCTGGCTACACCTTC. Protein product: CAISETRSGYTF.

The chain recombines TRBV18 with TRBJ2-7; D may be TRBD2 (7 bases). Germline values: CDR1 KGHSH, CDR2 LQKENI. The V gene lost 6 bases and the J gene lost 0 bases, with 15 bases spanning the gap. The CDR3 length is 15 residues. CDR3 in DNA: TGTGCCAGCTCGCCTCCGGGGGGCGGCTCCTACGAGCAGTACTTC. Translating gives CASSPPGGGSYEQYF.

CDR3 bases: TGCAGTGCTAGTAAGGGACAGGGGCATAATTCACCCCTCCACTTT. It yields the protein CSASKGQGHNSPLHF. The rearrangement uses TRBV20-1 and TRBJ1-6; 10 positions agree with TRBD1. Losses at the gene ends were 3 bases for V and 5 bases for J; bases not matched to a gene: 4. Germline V gives CDR1 DFQATT, CDR2 SNEGSKA (reference sequence). The CDR3 totals 15 residues.

The V call is TRBV6-1, the J call TRBJ2-1; 10 bases map to TRBD2. V trimming: 4 bases; J trimming: 5 bases; junction bases outside the gene matches: 14. The CDR3 is 18 amino acids. The germline V gene has CDR1 MNHNS and CDR2 SASEGT. For the CDR3, the DNA is TGTGCCAGCAGTGCAAGGGGACTAGCGCCGAGGGGCGACAATGAGCAGTTCTTC. This translates into CASSARGLAPRGDNEQFF.

CDR3 nucleotide sequence: TGTGCCAGCAGGCCCGGACTAATCGCCTACAATGAGCAGTTCTTC. The encoded protein is CASRPGLIAYNEQFF. The V call is TRBV5-5, the J call TRBJ2-1, with D maybe TRBD2 (6 bases). The CDR3 sequence is 15 residues long. V gave up 5 bases and J gave up 2 bases, with 14 bases separating them. The V gene's germline CDR1 is SGHKS and CDR2 YYEKEE (reference sequence).

This clone occurred a few times. The chain recombines TRBV30 with TRBJ2-7; 8 positions match TRBD1. V gave up 5 bases and J gave up 7 bases; unmatched junction bases: 7. This CDR3 spans 12 amino acids. Germline loops: CDR1 GTSNPN, CDR2 SVGIG (reference sequence). CDR3 sequence reads: CAWARGPGEQYF. CDR3 bases: TGTGCCTGGGCCAGGGGGCCGGGAGAGCAGTACTTC.